The clone carrying this TCR beta chain was observed many times. What it binds is unknown. The record originates from a study of T cells in Graves' hyperthyroidism and ophthalmopathy. Study results and caveats: Most thyroid clonotypes that were expanded above 0.001 also turned up in blood. Ophthalmopathy was predicted by the model a median of about 6.7 months ahead of onset. The authors' 13 V-J model separated ophthalmopathy from stable hyperthyroidism.

Researchers barred patients who had uncontrolled infection, other autoimmune disease, pregnancy or lactation. The CDR3 sequence is 13 residues long. Trimming took off 10 bases at V and 4 bases at J, with 14 bases between the two ends. In germline, CDR1 is SNHLY, CDR2 FYNNEI. Amplification of TCR beta CDR3 regions used RNA as the template. Carried out on the TCR CDR3, a first-round RT-PCR used the HTBI primer set. From the multiplex PCR reads, TCRdb called clonotypes with MiXCR, one entry per CDR3 protein. The data contain hundreds of thousands of distinct CDR3 sequences, approximately 14% of them singletons.

The V call is TRBV2, the J call TRBJ2-1; possibly TRBD1 or TRBD2 for D (5 bases each). This TCR came from a woman in her late teens or twenties with Graves' hyperthyroidism. Input material: blood. CDR3 in amino acids: CAIGTPPYNEQFF. DNA for the CDR3: TGTGCCATCGGGACGCCCCCTTACAATGAGCAGTTCTTC. Full variable domain (rest looked up from reference TRBV2 and TRBJ2-1): EPEVTQTPSHQVTQMGQEVILRCVPISNHLYFYWYRQILGQKVEFLVSFYNNEISEKSEIFDDQFSVERPDGSNFTLKIRSTKLEDSAMYFCAIGTPPYNEQFFGPGTRLTVL.